This T cell receptor beta chain was sequenced for a study of PD-1 blockade in classical Hodgkin lymphoma. Study observations and caveats: Complete responders' baseline diversity resembled that of newly diagnosed patients.

The CDR3 is made up of 17 amino acids. With 2 bases clipped from V and 2 bases from J, the junction kept 9 bases outside the gene matches. Every patient was affected by relapse after autologous stem cell transplantation, while exposure to brentuximab vedotin was not uniform. Profiling relied on immunoSEQ multiplex PCR, and the TCRdb table lists in-frame clones only, not all of them. The sample lists about 30,000 clones, approximately 70% seen once, with around 15% in the top ten. This clone has a handful of counts. The antigen remains undetermined. The receptor was isolated from a human donor with classical Hodgkin lymphoma. This chain uses TRBV23-1 with TRBJ1-5; TRBD1 agrees at 7 bases. TRBV23-1 is designated an ORF whose function remains uncertain. Here the sequenced sample was peripheral blood mononuclear cells (PBMCs), taken before the second cycle of nivolumab. The CDR3 DNA reads as TGCGCCAGCAGTCAACTAAGTAGGGACAGCCGCAATCAGCCCCAGCATTTT. Its translation: CASSQLSRDSRNQPQHF.